This T cell receptor beta chain was retrieved from a study of T cell clonality in common variable immunodeficiency. About this clone: Its antigen remains unidentified. The CDR3 end lies 3 residues beyond the end of the read and is filled in from the germline J gene.

After removal of 10 bases from V and 3 bases from J, the junction contained 7 bases not matched to a gene. CDR1 is SGHRS and CDR2 is YFSETQ in the germline V gene. CDR3 length: 13 amino acids. The protocol was immunoSEQ multiplex PCR, while the TCRdb copy is restricted to in-frame clones and leaves out a portion. This repertoire holds roughly 17,000 clones, and none appear only once. Each donor provided about 4.5 to 8.5 ml of heparinized whole blood. Study conclusions and caveats: Common variable immunodeficiency TCR beta sequences reportedly had fewer deletions and N-nucleotide insertions. CVID subjects showed higher TCRbeta clonality than healthy controls. CVID subjects shared fewer TCRbeta clones than healthy controls did. Patient heterogeneity in the CVID cohort limited correlations between repertoire features and clinical complications.

The chain employs TRBV5-1 and TRBJ2-3; 8 bases align to TRBD1. The sample consisted of peripheral blood mononuclear cells. The source of this sequence is a human donor with common variable immunodeficiency. The CDR3 reads CASGTGFTDTQYF. The DNA read from the CDR3 is TGCGCCTCCGGGACAGGTTTTACAGATACG.